The rows below give T cell receptor beta chains drawn from one sample of a study of blood T cells in healthy people across ages. TCRdb used MiXCR to reprocess the 5' RACE reads, holding one entry per CDR3 protein. The data contain around 1,000,000 distinct CDR3 sequences, 35% to 40% of them singletons. The source material was blood. These receptors originate from a man aged 18 to 30 in good health. Both conserved end residues are part of each CDR3. The order of the fields is J gene, D gene, V gene, clone size, CDR3 protein, CDR3 DNA. D genes are given only for firm matches. Clone size is stated in some rows and not others, as once, few, many or a class when expanded.

>TRBJ1-1|.|TRBV7-3|.
CASSLISETEAFF
TGTGCCAGCAGCTTGATTTCGGAAACTGAAGCTTTCTTT
>TRBJ1-1|.|TRBV7-9|.
CASSSSGQTDAFF
TGTGCCAGCAGCTCCTCCGGACAGACGGACGCTTTCTTT
>TRBJ2-3|TRBD1|TRBV2|.
CARSTGHTDTQYF
TGTGCCAGATCGACAGGGCACACAGATACGCAGTATTTT
>TRBJ2-7|.|TRBV4-3|few
CASTPKIQRWSDEQYF
TGCGCCAGCACCCCCAAAATCCAGCGTTGGAGCGATGAGCAGTACTTC
>TRBJ1-2|TRBD1|TRBV9|.
CASSFRSVDRGLKSGYTF
TGTGCCAGCAGCTTTCGTAGCGTGGACAGGGGCCTTAAGTCCGGCTACACCTTC
>TRBJ2-7|TRBD2|TRBV7-2|.
CASSSSGGLYEQYF
TGTGCCAGCAGCTCTAGCGGGGGACTATACGAGCAGTACTTC
>TRBJ1-4|.|TRBV25-1|.
CASSELAATNEKLFF
TGTGCCAGCAGTGAATTAGCTGCAACTAATGAAAAACTGTTTTTT
>TRBJ1-4|.|TRBV4-3|once
CASSQDPRVREKLFF
TGCGCCAGCAGCCAAGACCCCAGGGTGAGGGAAAAACTGTTTTTT
>TRBJ2-5|.|TRBV12-3/TRBV12-4|.
CASSLYRQETQYF
TGTGCCAGCAGTTTGTACAGACAAGAGACCCAGTACTTC
>TRBJ2-7|.|TRBV7-2|.
CASLPAGRVYNEQYF
TGTGCCAGCCTTCCTGCGGGACGGGTCTACAATGAGCAGTACTTC
>TRBJ2-7|TRBD1|TRBV29-1|.
CSGRTGANEQYF
TGCAGCGGTCGGACAGGGGCCAACGAGCAGTACTTC
>TRBJ2-3|.|TRBV6-5|.
CASSYSDPADTQYF
TGTGCCAGCAGTTATTCAGATCCCGCAGATACGCAGTATTTT
>TRBJ1-1|TRBD1|TRBV2|.
CASSEAVGGGTEAFF
TGTGCCAGCAGTGAAGCGGTAGGGGGCGGCACTGAAGCTTTCTTT
>TRBJ1-5|.|TRBV2|.
CASRYRDNQPQHF
TGTGCCAGCAGGTACAGGGACAATCAGCCCCAGCATTTT
>TRBJ2-3|.|TRBV14|few
CASSQEGDTLTDTQYF
TGTGCCAGCAGCCAAGAAGGAGACACCCTCACAGATACGCAGTATTTT
>TRBJ2-4|.|TRBV7-9|.
CASSLSVSQNIQYF
TGTGCCAGCAGCTTATCGGTATCGCAGAACATTCAGTACTTC
>TRBJ2-3|.|TRBV12-3/TRBV12-4|.
CASSLRRRTQYF
TGTGCCAGCAGTTTACGGAGGCGGACGCAGTATTTT
>TRBJ2-2|.|TRBV4-2|.
CASSQQHNTGELFF
TGTGCCAGCAGCCAACAACATAACACCGGGGAGCTGTTTTTT
>TRBJ1-1|TRBD1|TRBV12-3/TRBV12-4|few
CASSLYGTGGEAFF
TGTGCCAGCAGTTTATACGGGACAGGGGGGGAAGCTTTCTTT
>TRBJ2-3|TRBD2|TRBV3-1|.
CASSPNGLAGRTQYF
TGTGCCAGCAGCCCAAATGGACTAGCGGGGAGAACGCAGTATTTT
>TRBJ2-7|.|TRBV12-3/TRBV12-4|many
CASRKGVYEQYF
TGTGCCAGCAGGAAAGGTGTCTACGAGCAGTACTTC
>TRBJ2-7|.|TRBV5-1|few
CASSLVGLLYEQYF
TGCGCCAGCAGCTTGGTGGGACTCCTCTACGAGCAGTACTTC
>TRBJ2-2|.|TRBV20-1|once
CSASTGWGVTNTGELFF
TGCAGTGCTAGTACAGGGTGGGGCGTTACGAACACCGGGGAGCTGTTTTTT
>TRBJ2-6|.|TRBV6-2/TRBV6-3|few
CASSYASSGANVLTF
TGTGCCAGCAGTTACGCCTCCTCTGGGGCCAACGTCCTGACTTTC
>TRBJ2-5|TRBD2|TRBV20-1|.
CSARDPGGGALDEQYF
TGCAGTGCTAGAGATCCTGGCGGGGGGGCCTTGGATGAGCAGTACTTC
>TRBJ1-1|.|TRBV29-1|few
CSVTTRGRGAFF
TGCAGCGTTACAACCAGGGGACGTGGGGCTTTCTTT
>TRBJ2-1|TRBD1|TRBV6-5|.
CASRGTGGSYNEQFF
TGTGCCAGTCGCGGGACAGGGGGATCCTACAATGAGCAGTTCTTC
>TRBJ2-3|.|TRBV7-2|.
CASSLGDPVADTQYF
TGTGCCAGCAGCTTAGGAGACCCAGTTGCAGATACGCAGTATTTT
>TRBJ1-2|.|TRBV28|few
CASSLNRHTRYGYTF
TGTGCCAGCAGTCTCAACCGACACACACGCTATGGCTACACCTTC
>TRBJ2-5|.|TRBV11-1|.
CASSLALRFQETQYF
TGTGCCAGCAGCTTAGCATTGCGGTTCCAAGAGACCCAGTACTTC